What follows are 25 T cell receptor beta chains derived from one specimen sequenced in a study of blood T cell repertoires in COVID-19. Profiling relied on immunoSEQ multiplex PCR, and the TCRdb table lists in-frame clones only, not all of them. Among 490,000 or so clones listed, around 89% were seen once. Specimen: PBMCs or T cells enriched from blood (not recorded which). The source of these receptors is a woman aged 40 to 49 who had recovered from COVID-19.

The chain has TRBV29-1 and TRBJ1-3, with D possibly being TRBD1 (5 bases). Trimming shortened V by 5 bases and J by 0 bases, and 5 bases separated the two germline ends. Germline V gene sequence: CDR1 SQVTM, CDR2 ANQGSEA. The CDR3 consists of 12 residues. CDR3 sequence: CSVRGSGNTIYF. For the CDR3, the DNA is TGCAGCGTTAGGGGCTCTGGAAACACCATATATTTT.

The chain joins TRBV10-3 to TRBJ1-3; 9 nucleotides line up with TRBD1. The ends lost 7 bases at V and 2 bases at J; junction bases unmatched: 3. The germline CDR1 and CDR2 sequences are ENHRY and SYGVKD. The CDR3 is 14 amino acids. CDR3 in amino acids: CAITTGGPGNTIYF. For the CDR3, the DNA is TGTGCCATCACCACAGGGGGCCCTGGAAACACCATATATTTT.

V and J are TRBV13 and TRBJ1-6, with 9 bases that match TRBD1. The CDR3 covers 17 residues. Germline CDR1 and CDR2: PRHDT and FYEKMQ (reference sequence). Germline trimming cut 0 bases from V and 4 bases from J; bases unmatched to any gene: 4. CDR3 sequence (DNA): TGTGCCAGCAGCTTAGGAGGGGGACAGGGATATAATTCACCCCTCCACTTT. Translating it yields CASSLGGGQGYNSPLHF. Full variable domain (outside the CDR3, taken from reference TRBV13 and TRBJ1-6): AAGVIQSPRHLIKEKRETATLKCYPIPRHDTVYWYQQGPGQDPQFLISFYEKMQSDKGSIPDRFSAQQFSDYHSELNMSSLELGDSALYFCASSLGGGQGYNSPLHFGNGTRLTVT.

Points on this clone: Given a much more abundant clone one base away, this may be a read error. The chain's CDR3 is CASSLDTNTEAFF. In nucleotides, the CDR3 is TGTGCCAGCAGCTTAGACACGAACACTGAAGCTTTCTTT. The chain couples TRBV7-6 to TRBJ1-1; D unclear. The germline CDR1 and CDR2 sequences are SGHVS and FNYEAQ. Trimming stripped 1 base from V and 1 base from J, with 4 bases between. This CDR3 contains 13 residues. The variable domain in full, with the rest retrieved from reference TRBV7-6 and TRBJ1-1, is GAGVSQSPRYKVTKRGQDVALRCDPISGHVSLYWYRQALGQGPEFLTYFNYEAQQDKSGLPNDRFSAERPEGSISTLTIQRTEQRDSAMYRCASSLDTNTEAFFGQGTRLTVV.

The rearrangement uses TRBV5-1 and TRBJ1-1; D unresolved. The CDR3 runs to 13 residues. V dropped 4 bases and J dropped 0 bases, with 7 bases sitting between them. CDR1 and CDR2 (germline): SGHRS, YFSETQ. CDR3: CASSLIVNTEAFF. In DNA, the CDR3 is TGCGCCAGCAGCCTCATAGTGAACACTGAAGCTTTCTTT.

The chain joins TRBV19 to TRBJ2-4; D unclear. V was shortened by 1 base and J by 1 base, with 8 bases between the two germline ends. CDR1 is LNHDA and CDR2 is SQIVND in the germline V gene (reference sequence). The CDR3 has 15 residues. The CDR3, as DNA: TGTGCCAGTAGTATAGGTCCGCAGGCCAAAAACATTCAGTACTTC. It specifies CASSIGPQAKNIQYF.

The CDR3 spells CASSQDPPTVLETNEKLFF. CDR3 sequence (DNA): TGTGCCAGCAGCCAAGATCCGCCAACAGTGCTTGAAACTAATGAAAAACTGTTTTTT. The J gene is TRBJ1-4, the V gene TRBV4-2; unclear D gene. This CDR3 spans 19 amino acids. Germline V gene lookup returns CDR1 LGHNA and CDR2 YNFKEQ. Trimming cost V 0 bases and J 1 base, with 18 bases left between them.

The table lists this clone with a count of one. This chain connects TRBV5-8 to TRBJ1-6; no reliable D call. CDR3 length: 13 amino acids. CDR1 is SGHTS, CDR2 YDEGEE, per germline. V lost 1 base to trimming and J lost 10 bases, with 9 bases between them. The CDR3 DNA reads TGTGCCAGCAGCTTGCGTGAGGGATCACCCCTCCACTTT. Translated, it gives CASSLREGSPLHF. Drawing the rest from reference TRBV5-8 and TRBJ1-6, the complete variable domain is EAGVTQSPTHLIKTRGQQATLRCSPISGHTSVYWYQQALGLGLQFLLWYDEGEERNRGNFPPRFSGRQFPNYSSELNVNALELEDSALYLCASSLREGSPLHFGNGTRLTVT.

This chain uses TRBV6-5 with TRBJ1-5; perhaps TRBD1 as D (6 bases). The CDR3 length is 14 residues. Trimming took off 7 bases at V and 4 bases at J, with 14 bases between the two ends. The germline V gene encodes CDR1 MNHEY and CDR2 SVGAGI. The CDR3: CASIRDKLNQPQHF. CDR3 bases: TGTGCCAGCATTCGGGACAAGTTGAATCAGCCCCAGCATTTT.

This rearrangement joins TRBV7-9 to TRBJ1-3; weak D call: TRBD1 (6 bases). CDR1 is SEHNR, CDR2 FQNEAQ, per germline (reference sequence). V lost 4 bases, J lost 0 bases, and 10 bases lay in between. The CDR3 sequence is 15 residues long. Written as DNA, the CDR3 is TGTGCCAGCAGCTCCCTCAGGGGCTCTGGAAACACCATATATTTT. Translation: CASSSLRGSGNTIYF.

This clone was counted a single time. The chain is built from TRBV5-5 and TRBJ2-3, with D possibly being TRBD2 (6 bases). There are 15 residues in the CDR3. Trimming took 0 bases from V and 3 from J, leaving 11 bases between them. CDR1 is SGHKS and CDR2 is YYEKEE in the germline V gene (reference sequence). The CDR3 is CASSLGGTWTDTQYF. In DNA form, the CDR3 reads TGTGCCAGCAGCTTGGGCGGGACGTGGACAGATACGCAGTATTTT.

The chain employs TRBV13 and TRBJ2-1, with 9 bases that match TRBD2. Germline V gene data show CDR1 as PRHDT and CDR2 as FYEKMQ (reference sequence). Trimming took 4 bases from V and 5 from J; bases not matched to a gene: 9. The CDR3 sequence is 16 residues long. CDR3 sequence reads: CASSYAGGPKDNEQFF. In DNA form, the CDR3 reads TGTGCCAGCAGCTACGCGGGAGGGCCAAAGGACAATGAGCAGTTCTTC.

The CDR3 loop is CASRWEVYEQYF. The DNA for the CDR3 is TGTGCCAGCAGATGGGAGGTGTACGAGCAGTACTTC. The chain recombines TRBV6-5 with TRBJ2-7; tentatively, D is TRBD2 (6 bases). Trimming left V 6 bases short and J 4 bases short, with 10 bases between. The CDR3 spans 12 residues. Per germline, CDR1 MNHEY and CDR2 SVGAGI.

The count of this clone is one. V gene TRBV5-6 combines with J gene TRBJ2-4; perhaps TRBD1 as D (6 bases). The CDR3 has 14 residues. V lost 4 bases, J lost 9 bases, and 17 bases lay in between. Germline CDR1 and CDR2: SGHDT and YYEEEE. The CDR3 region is CASSPSGASGIQYF. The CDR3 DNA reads TGTGCCAGCAGCCCTTCAGGGGCCTCTGGCATTCAGTACTTC.

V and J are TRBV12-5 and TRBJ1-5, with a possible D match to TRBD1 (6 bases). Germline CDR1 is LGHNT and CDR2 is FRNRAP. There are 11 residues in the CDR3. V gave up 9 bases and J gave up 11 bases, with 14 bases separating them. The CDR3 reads CASGGGASQHF. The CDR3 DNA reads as TGTGCTAGCGGTGGGGGGGCGTCCCAGCATTTT.

The CDR3 loop is CASSLGGGTNEKLFF. CDR3 DNA sequence: TGTGCCAGCAGCTTAGGCGGGGGAACTAATGAAAAACTGTTTTTT. The rearrangement links TRBV7-2 to TRBJ1-4; a weak D match, TRBD1 (5 bases). Trimming pared 1 base from V and 1 base from J, leaving 7 bases between. Per the germline V gene, CDR1 is SGHTA and CDR2 is FQGNSA. This CDR3 spans 15 amino acids.

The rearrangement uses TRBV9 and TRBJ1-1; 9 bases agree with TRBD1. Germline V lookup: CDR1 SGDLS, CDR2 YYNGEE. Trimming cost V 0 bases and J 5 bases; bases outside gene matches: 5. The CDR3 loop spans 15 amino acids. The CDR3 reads CASSVGGQGGTEAFF. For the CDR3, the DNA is TGTGCCAGCAGCGTAGGGGGACAGGGAGGAACTGAAGCTTTCTTT.

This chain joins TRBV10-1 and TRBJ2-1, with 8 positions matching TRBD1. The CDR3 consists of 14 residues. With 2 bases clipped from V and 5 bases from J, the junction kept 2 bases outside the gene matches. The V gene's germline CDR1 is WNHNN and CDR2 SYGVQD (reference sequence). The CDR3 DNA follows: TGCGCCAGCAGTGAGCCGGACAGGGACAATGAGCAGTTCTTC. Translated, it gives CASSEPDRDNEQFF.

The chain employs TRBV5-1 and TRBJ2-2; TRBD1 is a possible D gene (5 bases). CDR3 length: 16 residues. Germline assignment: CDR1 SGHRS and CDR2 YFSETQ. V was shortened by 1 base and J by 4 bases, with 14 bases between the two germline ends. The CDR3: CASSLQGNAVTGELFF. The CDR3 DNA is TGCGCCAGCAGCTTGCAGGGAAATGCCGTCACCGGGGAGCTGTTTTTT.

For the CDR3, the DNA is TGTGCCAGCAGACTAGCTGAGAACACCGGGGAGCTGTTTTTT. This encodes CASRLAENTGELFF. The chain carries TRBV7-6 and TRBJ2-2; the D gene is possibly TRBD2 (6 bases). Germline V gene sequence: CDR1 SGHVS, CDR2 FNYEAQ. This CDR3 is built from 14 residues. With 6 bases removed from V and 1 base from J, the gap between germline ends came to 9 bases.

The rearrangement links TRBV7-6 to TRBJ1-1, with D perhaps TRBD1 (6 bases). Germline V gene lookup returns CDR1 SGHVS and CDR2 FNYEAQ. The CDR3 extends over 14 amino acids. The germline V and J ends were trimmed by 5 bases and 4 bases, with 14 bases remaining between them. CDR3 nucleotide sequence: TGTGCCAGCAGCGATTCTCCAGGGGTCACTGAAGCTTTCTTT. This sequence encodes CASSDSPGVTEAFF.

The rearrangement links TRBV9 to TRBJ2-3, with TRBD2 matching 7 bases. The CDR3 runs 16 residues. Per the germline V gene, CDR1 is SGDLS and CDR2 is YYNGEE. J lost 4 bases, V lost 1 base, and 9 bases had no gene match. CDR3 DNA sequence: TGTGCCAGCAGCGTAACGGGAGGAAAGTCTCCAGATACGCAGTATTTT. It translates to CASSVTGGKSPDTQYF.

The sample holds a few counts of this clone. The CDR3 region is CASGTGGVYEQYF. The CDR3 bases are TGTGCCAGTGGGACAGGGGGCGTCTACGAGCAGTACTTC. This chain uses TRBV6-5 with TRBJ2-7, with TRBD1 matching 12 bases. The CDR3 runs 13 residues. Per the germline V gene, CDR1 is MNHEY and CDR2 is SVGAGI. The ends lost 9 bases at V and 3 bases at J; junction bases unmatched: 3.

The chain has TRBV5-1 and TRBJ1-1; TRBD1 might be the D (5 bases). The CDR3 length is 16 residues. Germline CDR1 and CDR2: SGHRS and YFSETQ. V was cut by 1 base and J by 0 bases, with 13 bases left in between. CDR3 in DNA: TGCGCCAGCAGCTTGAGGCAGGGTAACCTGAACACTGAAGCTTTCTTT. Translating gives CASSLRQGNLNTEAFF.

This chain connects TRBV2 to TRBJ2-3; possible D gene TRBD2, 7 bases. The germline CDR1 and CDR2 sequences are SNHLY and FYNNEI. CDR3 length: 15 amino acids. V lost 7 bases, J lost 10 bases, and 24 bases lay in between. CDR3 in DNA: TGTGCCAGCACCTATAGGCGGGGGCGCGGGATGGCGCAGTATTTT. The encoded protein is CASTYRRGRGMAQYF.